This T cell receptor (beta chain) was sequenced during a study of T cell responses to AZD1222 COVID-19 vaccine. Sequencing was performed with immunoSEQ multiplex PCR; in TCRdb, only in-frame clones are kept and a portion is missing. The data contain more than 95,000 clones, around 84% of them singletons. The CDR3 covers 14 residues. Trimming stripped 3 bases from V and 1 base from J, with 9 bases between. Germline CDR1 DFQATT, CDR2 SNEGSKA (reference sequence). This chain connects TRBV20-1 to TRBJ2-2, with D tentatively TRBD1 (5 bases). The sequences come from peripheral blood, collected 28 days after the second AZD1222 dose. The receptor's source is an adult who received the AZD1222 COVID-19 vaccine. In DNA form, the CDR3 reads TGCAGTGCTAGTGGGCAGGGGAACACCGGGGAGCTGTTTTTT. It encodes CSASGQGNTGELFF.